The 29 T cell receptor beta chains listed next were all sequenced from one sample in a study of regulatory T cells in long-lasting Graves disease. Library construction for TCR beta used iRepertoire HTBI primers and Arm-PCR of CDR3 regions. Each CDR3 protein is one row after TCRdb ran MiXCR on the multiplex PCR reads. Counted here are a few hundred thousand distinct CDR3 sequences, about 17% occurring once; the ten biggest clones make up more than 20%. Stated time point: newly diagnosed GD, antithyroid drugs for less than 3 months. Researchers made the TCR library from RNA that was extracted from PBMCs. This sample comprised peripheral blood mononuclear cells (PBMCs), obtained at new diagnosis, from a patient treated with antithyroid drugs. The receptors come from a female donor with Graves disease.

This clonotype appeared many times. The chain recombines TRBV20-1 with TRBJ2-3; D remains ambiguous. V lost 0 bases and J 1 base, leaving 14 bases between the germline ends. The CDR3 runs to 16 residues. Germline V lookup: CDR1 DFQATT, CDR2 SNEGSKA (reference sequence). The CDR3 DNA is TGCAGTGCTAGAGATTTTCGTGCCCCGGGCACAGATACGCAGTATTTT. This encodes CSARDFRAPGTDTQYF.

This clonotype was seen many times. V usage is TRBV28 and J usage is TRBJ2-2, with D unresolved. From germline, CDR1 is MDHEN and CDR2 SYDVKM. This CDR3 contains 15 residues. Deletions cut 7 bases from V and 7 bases from J, with 19 bases between. CDR3 nucleotide sequence: TGTGCCAGCACCATCACGGACCGCCCCGGCGGGGAGCTGTTTTTT. Translation: CASTITDRPGGELFF.

This clonotype came up many times. V usage is TRBV28 and J usage is TRBJ2-7; a weak D match, TRBD1 (5 bases). The CDR3 contains 14 residues. Looked up from germline, CDR1 is MDHEN and CDR2 is SYDVKM. With 3 bases removed from V and 2 bases from J, the gap between germline ends came to 11 bases. The CDR3 bases are TGTGCCAGCAGTTTTTTGGGGCAGACCTACGAGCAGTACTTC. This translates into CASSFLGQTYEQYF. Together with reference TRBV28 and TRBJ2-7, the CDR3 gives the full variable domain: DVKVTQSSRYLVKRTGEKVFLECVQDMDHENMFWYRQDPGLGLRLIYFSYDVKMKEKGDIPEGYSVSREKKERFSLILESASTNQTSMYLCASSFLGQTYEQYFGPGTRLTVT.

J is TRBJ1-2 and V is TRBV4-2, with D possibly matching TRBD1 (6 bases). The V gene lost 1 base and the J gene lost 4 bases, with 10 bases spanning the gap. The CDR3 contains 14 residues. Germline values: CDR1 LGHNA, CDR2 YNFKEQ. CDR3 nucleotides: TGTGCCAGCAGCCAAGCAGGGGATCGCTATGGCTACACCTTC. It yields the protein CASSQAGDRYGYTF.

This clonotype was seen at least ten times. The V call is TRBV20-1, the J call TRBJ2-7; 9 bases map to TRBD2. The length of the CDR3 is 15 residues. Germline V gene lookup returns CDR1 DFQATT and CDR2 SNEGSKA (reference sequence). V lost 3 bases, J lost 0 bases, and 6 bases stayed unmatched. CDR3 DNA sequence: TGCAGTGCTAGCCTCACTAGCGGGCCCTCCTACGAGCAGTACTTC. Its protein product is CSASLTSGPSYEQYF.

This clonotype was counted many times. The CDR3 DNA follows: TGTGCCAGGGGACTAGCGGGAGGTAGTGGAGATACGCAGTATTTT. Protein sequence: CARGLAGGSGDTQYF. V gene TRBV2 combines with J gene TRBJ2-3, with TRBD2 matching 15 bases. The germline V gene encodes CDR1 SNHLY and CDR2 FYNNEI. This CDR3 contains 15 residues. J was trimmed by 5 bases and V by 9 bases; bases with no gene match: 6.

This clonotype came up many times. The V and J genes are TRBV20-1 and TRBJ2-5, with a weak D call TRBD2 (6 bases). V was cut by 7 bases and J by 1 base, with 13 bases left in between. The length of the CDR3 is 13 residues. Germline V lookup: CDR1 DFQATT, CDR2 SNEGSKA (reference sequence). The CDR3 sequence is CSVTRRGQETQYF. DNA of the CDR3: TGCAGTGTCACCCGGCGGGGCCAAGAGACCCAGTACTTC.

Many counts were recorded for this clonotype. V usage is TRBV15 and J usage is TRBJ2-5; 9 nucleotides match TRBD1. This CDR3 contains 14 residues. Trimming cost V 5 bases and J 4 bases; bases outside gene matches: 5. Germline lookup yields CDR1 LNHNV and CDR2 YYDKDF (reference sequence). CDR3 coding DNA: TGTGCCACCAGCCGGGACAGGGTCACAGAGACCCAGTACTTC. It specifies CATSRDRVTETQYF.

There are many counts of this clonotype. The chain employs TRBV28 and TRBJ2-7; 8 positions agree with TRBD2. CDR3 length: 15 amino acids. The J segment lost 2 bases and the V segment lost 2 bases, leaving 5 bases of the junction unmatched. The germline V gene has CDR1 MDHEN and CDR2 SYDVKM. The CDR3 region has the DNA TGTGCCAGCAGTTTAGAAGCGGGAGCAACCTACGAGCAGTACTTC. It translates to CASSLEAGATYEQYF. Complete variable domain (other parts from reference TRBV28 and TRBJ2-7): DVKVTQSSRYLVKRTGEKVFLECVQDMDHENMFWYRQDPGLGLRLIYFSYDVKMKEKGDIPEGYSVSREKKERFSLILESASTNQTSMYLCASSLEAGATYEQYFGPGTRLTVT.

With regard to this clonotype: This could be a read error, since a much larger clone is one nucleotide away. The rearrangement uses TRBV5-5 and TRBJ2-6, with unresolved D. Germline V lookup: CDR1 SGHKS, CDR2 YYEKEE (reference sequence). This CDR3 comprises 15 residues. The CDR3 coding sequence is TGTGCCAGCAGCTTCACAGACTCTGGGTCCAACGTCCTGACTTTC. Amino acids: CASSFTDSGSNVLTF.

The rearrangement links TRBV19 to TRBJ1-5; 9 bases line up with TRBD1. V gave up 7 bases and J gave up 4 bases; unmatched junction bases: 5. CDR1 LNHDA and CDR2 SQIVND come from the germline V gene (reference sequence). The CDR3 loop spans 14 amino acids. The chain's CDR3 is CASTRDRANQPQHF. CDR3 DNA sequence: TGTGCCAGTACCCGGGACAGGGCAAATCAGCCCCAGCATTTT.

This clonotype was picked up many times. The chain is built from TRBV30 and TRBJ2-2, with 8 bases identical to TRBD2. Germline-derived CDR1 and CDR2 are GTSNPN and SVGIG (reference sequence). This CDR3 comprises 13 residues. V dropped 4 bases and J dropped 6; count of bases not matched to a gene: 4. The CDR3 DNA follows: TGTGCCTGGACTAGCGGGTGGGCCGGGGAGCTGTTTTTT. Translated: CAWTSGWAGELFF. The variable domain in full, with the rest retrieved from reference TRBV30 and TRBJ2-2, is SQTIHQWPATLVQPVGSPLSLECTVEGTSNPNLYWYRQAAGRGLQLLFYSVGIGQISSEVPQNLSASRPQDRQFILSSKKLLLSDSGFYLCAWTSGWAGELFFGEGSRLTVL.

This clonotype was detected ten times or more. The V gene is TRBV30, the J gene TRBJ1-6, with unresolved D. This CDR3 has 15 amino acids. Trimming shortened V by 0 bases and J by 8 bases, and 14 bases separated the two germline ends. Germline CDR1 and CDR2: GTSNPN and SVGIG (reference sequence). The CDR3 region is CAWSVSPGGYSPLHF. The CDR3 DNA sequence: TGTGCCTGGAGTGTGAGCCCAGGAGGGTATTCACCCCTCCACTTT.

V and J are TRBV9 and TRBJ2-1; D perhaps matches TRBD2 (6 bases). Germline-derived CDR1 and CDR2 are SGDLS and YYNGEE. CDR3 length: 16 residues. The V end was cut by 4 bases, the J end by 2 bases, with 16 bases between. The CDR3 DNA reads as TGTGCCAGCAGCTCCATCCGCGGGACGGCCTACAATGAGCAGTTCTTC. Its protein is CASSSIRGTAYNEQFF.

This clonotype occurred many times. V is TRBV9 and J is TRBJ2-5, with D unresolved. CDR1 SGDLS and CDR2 YYNGEE come from the germline V gene. This CDR3 comprises 15 residues. V shed 1 base and J shed 5 bases, with 15 bases lying between them. The DNA of the CDR3 is TGTGCCAGCAGCGTATTAAGCAGCCCCGGGGAGACCCAGTACTTC. Translation: CASSVLSSPGETQYF.

This clonotype turned up a few times. V is TRBV28 and J is TRBJ2-5; 7 bases are a match to TRBD1. J lost 8 bases, V lost 6 bases, and 9 bases had no gene match. Germline CDR1 reads MDHEN; CDR2 reads SYDVKM. The CDR3 is 13 amino acids. The CDR3 loop is CASSLQGFETQYF. CDR3 DNA: TGTGCCAGCAGCCTACAGGGGTTTGAAACCCAGTACTTC.

The chain employs TRBV25-1 and TRBJ2-7, with 10 positions matching TRBD1. The CDR3 is 14 amino acids. Germline-derived CDR1 and CDR2 are MGHDK and SYGVNS. The J segment lost 5 bases and the V segment lost 6 bases, leaving 7 bases of the junction unmatched. Here the CDR3 DNA reads TGTGCCAGCAGACCGGGACAGGGGTTCAACGAGCAGTACTTC. Translation: CASRPGQGFNEQYF.

This clonotype was picked up many times. The V and J genes are TRBV10-3 and TRBJ1-5; possible D gene TRBD1, 5 bases. CDR3 size: 19 residues. Germline V gene lookup returns CDR1 ENHRY and CDR2 SYGVKD. V was trimmed by 3 bases and J by 0 bases, leaving 21 bases between them. CDR3 protein: CAISDLGRGPEDSNQPQHF. The CDR3 nucleotides are TGTGCCATCAGTGACCTGGGGAGGGGTCCGGAGGATAGCAATCAGCCCCAGCATTTT.

The V and J genes are TRBV20-1 and TRBJ2-7; 8 positions agree with TRBD1. CDR1 and CDR2 (germline): DFQATT, SNEGSKA (reference sequence). The CDR3 spans 15 residues. J lost 3 bases, V lost 4 bases, and 11 bases had no gene match. As DNA, the CDR3 is TGCAGTGCTAAGGCAGGACAGGGACCCGACTACGAGCAGTACTTC. Translation: CSAKAGQGPDYEQYF.

The V call is TRBV7-8, the J call TRBJ1-2, with D tentatively TRBD1 (5 bases). The CDR3 is 16 residues long. V was cut by 1 base and J by 4 bases, with 16 bases left in between. In germline, CDR1 is SGHVS, CDR2 FQNEAQ. CDR3 DNA sequence: TGTGCCAGCAGCTTAGACGGCCAGGGCCCCCTCTATGGCTACACCTTC. Residues: CASSLDGQGPLYGYTF.

In this sample, this clonotype turned up many times. The chain carries TRBV5-4 and TRBJ2-1; 13 bases map to TRBD2. The CDR3 covers 16 residues. Looked up from germline, CDR1 is SGHNT and CDR2 is YYREEE (reference sequence). Unmatched junction bases numbered 3, after V lost 4 bases and J lost 2 bases. The CDR3 nucleotides are TGTGCCAGCAGCCCCACTAGCGGGGGGGCCTACAATGAGCAGTTCTTC. It translates to CASSPTSGGAYNEQFF.

This clonotype was recorded at least ten times. This chain connects TRBV5-4 to TRBJ1-2; D gene ambiguous. Trimming shortened V by 4 bases and J by 2 bases, and 15 bases separated the two germline ends. The CDR3 loop spans 15 amino acids. From germline, CDR1 is SGHNT and CDR2 YYREEE (reference sequence). The CDR3 DNA is TGTGCCAGCAGCGAAGGTCCGACCCCGAACTATGGCTACACCTTC. Its translation is CASSEGPTPNYGYTF.

This clonotype was found a few times. The V and J genes are TRBV14 and TRBJ2-7, with D perhaps TRBD2 (6 bases). Deletions cut 6 bases from V and 3 bases from J, with 18 bases between. The CDR3 totals 15 residues. Germline V CDR1 and CDR2: SGHDN, FVKESK. CDR3 in amino acids: CASSPLGGAGYEQYF. Written as DNA, the CDR3 is TGTGCCAGCAGTCCCCTGGGGGGAGCCGGCTACGAGCAGTACTTC.

Ten or more counts support this clonotype. The chain joins TRBV28 to TRBJ2-7; possibly TRBD1 or TRBD2 for D (5 bases each). Germline loops: CDR1 MDHEN, CDR2 SYDVKM. With 5 bases removed from V and 4 bases from J, the gap between germline ends came to 12 bases. The CDR3 has 13 amino acids. CDR3 loop: CASSPGEGYEQYF. The DNA of the CDR3 is TGTGCCAGCAGTCCGGGCGAGGGGTACGAGCAGTACTTC.

This rearrangement joins TRBV20-1 to TRBJ2-2, with 8 bases matching TRBD2. CDR1 DFQATT and CDR2 SNEGSKA come from the germline V gene (reference sequence). Trimming removed 5 bases from V and 0 bases from J; junction bases left unmatched: 5. CDR3 length equals 15 residues. CDR3 residues: CSALIAGTNTGELFF. Here the CDR3 DNA reads TGCAGTGCTCTTATAGCGGGAACGAACACCGGGGAGCTGTTTTTT.

The table lists this clonotype with many counts. The chain's CDR3 is CASSPLAGENTGELFF. The CDR3 DNA follows: TGTGCCAGCAGCCCGTTAGCGGGGGAGAACACCGGGGAGCTGTTTTTT. The chain employs TRBV6-1 and TRBJ2-2; 9 bases agree with TRBD2. The CDR3 length is 16 residues. Losses at the gene ends were 6 bases for V and 1 base for J; bases not matched to a gene: 6. Per germline, CDR1 MNHNS and CDR2 SASEGT.

This clonotype occurred many times. This sequence joins TRBV28 and TRBJ1-2; no clear D. Germline loops: CDR1 MDHEN, CDR2 SYDVKM. This CDR3 region has 14 residues. Trimming removed 2 bases at V and 3 bases at J, with 10 bases between. The CDR3 bases are TGTGCCAGCAGTTTAAGAGGTCTTGACTATGGCTACACCTTC. Protein: CASSLRGLDYGYTF.

This clonotype was seen many times. The CDR3, as DNA: TGTGCCAGCAGCATTAGCGATGGAGAGACCCAGTACTTC. Its protein product is CASSISDGETQYF. V gene TRBV7-3 combines with J gene TRBJ2-5, with D tentatively TRBD2 (5 bases). From germline, CDR1 is SGHTA and CDR2 FQGTGA. The CDR3 is made up of 13 amino acids. V lost 5 bases to trimming and J lost 4 bases, with 11 bases between them.

This clonotype was found many times. The CDR3 spells CATSDLTSGSSYNEQFF. DNA for the CDR3: TGTGCCACCAGTGATTTAACTAGCGGGAGCTCCTACAATGAGCAGTTCTTC. The chain couples TRBV24-1 to TRBJ2-1; 11 bases fit TRBD2. The V segment lost 1 base and the J segment 0 bases; nucleotides outside the gene matches: 1. CDR1 is KGHDR and CDR2 is SFDVKD in the germline V gene. This CDR3 comprises 17 residues.